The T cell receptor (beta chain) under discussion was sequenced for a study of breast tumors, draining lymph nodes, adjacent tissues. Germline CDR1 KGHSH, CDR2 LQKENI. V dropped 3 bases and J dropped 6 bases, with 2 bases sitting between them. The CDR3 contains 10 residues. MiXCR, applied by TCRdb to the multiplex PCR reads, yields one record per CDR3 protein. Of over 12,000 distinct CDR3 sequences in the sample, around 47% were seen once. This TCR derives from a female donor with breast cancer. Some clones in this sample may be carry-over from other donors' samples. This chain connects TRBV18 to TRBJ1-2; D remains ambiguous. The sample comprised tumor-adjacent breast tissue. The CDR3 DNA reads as TGTGCCAGCTCACCCAATGGCTACACCTTC. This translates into CASSPNGYTF.